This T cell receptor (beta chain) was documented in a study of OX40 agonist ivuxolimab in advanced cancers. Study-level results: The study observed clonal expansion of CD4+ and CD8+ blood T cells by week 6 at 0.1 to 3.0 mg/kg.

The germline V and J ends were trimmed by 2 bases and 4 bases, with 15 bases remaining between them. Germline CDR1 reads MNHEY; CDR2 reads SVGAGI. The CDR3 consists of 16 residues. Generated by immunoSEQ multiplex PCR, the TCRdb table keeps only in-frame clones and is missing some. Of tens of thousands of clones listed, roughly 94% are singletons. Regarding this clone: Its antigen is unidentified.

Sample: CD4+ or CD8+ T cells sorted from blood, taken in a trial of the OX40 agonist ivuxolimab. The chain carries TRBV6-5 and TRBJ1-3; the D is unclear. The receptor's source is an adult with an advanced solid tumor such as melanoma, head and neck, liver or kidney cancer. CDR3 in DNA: TGTGCCAGCAGTTACACCCAGTTAGGGTCCGGAAACACCATATATTTT. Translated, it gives CASSYTQLGSGNTIYF.